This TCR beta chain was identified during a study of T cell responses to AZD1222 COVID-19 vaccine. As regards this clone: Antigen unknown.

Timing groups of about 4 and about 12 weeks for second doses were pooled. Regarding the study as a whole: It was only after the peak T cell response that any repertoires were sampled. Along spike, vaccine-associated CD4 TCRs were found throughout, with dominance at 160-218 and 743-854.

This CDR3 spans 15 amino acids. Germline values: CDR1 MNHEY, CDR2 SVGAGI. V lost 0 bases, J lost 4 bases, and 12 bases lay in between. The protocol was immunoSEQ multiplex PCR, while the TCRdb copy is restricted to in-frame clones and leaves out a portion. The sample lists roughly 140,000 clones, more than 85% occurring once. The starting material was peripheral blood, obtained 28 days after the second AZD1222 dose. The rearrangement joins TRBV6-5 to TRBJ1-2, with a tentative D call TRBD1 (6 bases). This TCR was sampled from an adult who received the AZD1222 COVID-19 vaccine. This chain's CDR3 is CASSYSVGGTYGYTF. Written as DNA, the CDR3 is TGTGCCAGCAGTTACTCGGTAGGGGGGACCTATGGCTACACCTTC.